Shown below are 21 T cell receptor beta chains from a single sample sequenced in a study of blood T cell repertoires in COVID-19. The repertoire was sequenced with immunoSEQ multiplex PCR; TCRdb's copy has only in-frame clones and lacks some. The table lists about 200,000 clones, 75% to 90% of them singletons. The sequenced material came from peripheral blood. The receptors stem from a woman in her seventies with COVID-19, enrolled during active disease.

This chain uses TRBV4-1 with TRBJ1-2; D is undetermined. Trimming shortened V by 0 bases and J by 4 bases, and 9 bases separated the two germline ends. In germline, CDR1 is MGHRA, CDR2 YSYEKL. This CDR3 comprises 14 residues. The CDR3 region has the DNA TGCGCCAGCAGCCAAGATCCGGAGGGCTATGGCTACACCTTC. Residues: CASSQDPEGYGYTF.

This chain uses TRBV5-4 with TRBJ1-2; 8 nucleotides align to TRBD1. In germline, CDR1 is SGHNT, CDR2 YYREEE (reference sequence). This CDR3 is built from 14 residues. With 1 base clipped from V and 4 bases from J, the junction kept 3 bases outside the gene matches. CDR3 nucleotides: TGTGCCAGCAGCTTGAGGACAGGGCTCTATGGCTACACCTTC. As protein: CASSLRTGLYGYTF.

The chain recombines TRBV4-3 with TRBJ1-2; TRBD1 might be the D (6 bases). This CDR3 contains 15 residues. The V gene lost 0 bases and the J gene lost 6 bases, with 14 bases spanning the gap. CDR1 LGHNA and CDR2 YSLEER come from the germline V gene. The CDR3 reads CASSQDPDSLDGYTF. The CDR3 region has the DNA TGCGCCAGCAGCCAAGACCCGGACAGTTTGGATGGCTACACCTTC.

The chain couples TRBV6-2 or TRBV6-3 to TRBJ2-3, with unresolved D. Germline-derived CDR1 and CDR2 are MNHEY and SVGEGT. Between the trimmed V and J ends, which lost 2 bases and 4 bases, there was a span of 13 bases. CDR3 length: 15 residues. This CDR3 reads CASSYNFASADTQYF. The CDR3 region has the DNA TGTGCCAGCAGTTACAACTTCGCTTCCGCAGATACGCAGTATTTT.

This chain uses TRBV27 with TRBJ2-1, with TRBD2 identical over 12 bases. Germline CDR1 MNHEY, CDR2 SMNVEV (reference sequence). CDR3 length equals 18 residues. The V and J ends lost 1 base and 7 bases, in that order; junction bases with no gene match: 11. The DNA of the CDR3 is TGTGCCAGCAGTTTATACCGTTTGGGACTAGCGGGTCATAATGAGCAGTTCTTC. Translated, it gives CASSLYRLGLAGHNEQFF.

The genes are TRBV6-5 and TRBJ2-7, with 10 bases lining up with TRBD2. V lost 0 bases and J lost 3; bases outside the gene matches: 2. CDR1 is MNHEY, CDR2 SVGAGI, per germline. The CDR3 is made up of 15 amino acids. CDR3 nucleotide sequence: TGTGCCAGCAGTTACTCGTCTAGCGGGAGCTACGAGCAGTACTTC. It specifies CASSYSSSGSYEQYF.

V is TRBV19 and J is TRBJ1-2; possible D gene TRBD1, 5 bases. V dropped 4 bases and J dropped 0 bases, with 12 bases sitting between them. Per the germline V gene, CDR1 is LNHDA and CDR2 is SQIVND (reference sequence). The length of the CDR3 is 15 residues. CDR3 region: CASSTSGGPNYGYTF. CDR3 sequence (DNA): TGTGCCAGTAGTACATCGGGGGGACCTAACTATGGCTACACCTTC.

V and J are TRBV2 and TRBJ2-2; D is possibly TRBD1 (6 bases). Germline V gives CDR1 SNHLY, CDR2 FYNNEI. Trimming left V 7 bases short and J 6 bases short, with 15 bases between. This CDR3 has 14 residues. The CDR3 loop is CASKGVGAPGELFF. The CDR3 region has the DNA TGTGCCAGCAAGGGGGTGGGTGCGCCCGGGGAGCTGTTTTTT.

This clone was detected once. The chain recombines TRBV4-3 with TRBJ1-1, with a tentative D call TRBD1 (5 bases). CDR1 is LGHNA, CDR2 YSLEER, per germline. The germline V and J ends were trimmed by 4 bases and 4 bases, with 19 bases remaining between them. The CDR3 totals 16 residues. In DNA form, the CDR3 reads TGCGCCAGCAGCCCCCTCCCCACAGGTGGTATCACTGAAGCTTTCTTT. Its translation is CASSPLPTGGITEAFF.

The CDR3 DNA reads as TGTGCCAGCAGCCCGACAGGGGTTCGGACTGAAGCTTTCTTT. Translation: CASSPTGVRTEAFF. The rearrangement links TRBV7-9 to TRBJ1-1; 8 bases agree with TRBD1. The CDR3 has 14 residues. V gave up 5 bases and J gave up 5 bases; unmatched junction bases: 7. The V gene's germline CDR1 is SEHNR and CDR2 FQNEAQ (reference sequence).

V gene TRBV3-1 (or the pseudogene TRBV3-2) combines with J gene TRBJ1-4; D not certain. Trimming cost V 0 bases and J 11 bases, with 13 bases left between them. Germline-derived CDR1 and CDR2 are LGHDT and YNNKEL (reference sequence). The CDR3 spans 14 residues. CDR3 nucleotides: TGTGCCAGCAGCCAAGAGCTCCGAAGTCGGAAACTGTTTTTT. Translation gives CASSQELRSRKLFF.

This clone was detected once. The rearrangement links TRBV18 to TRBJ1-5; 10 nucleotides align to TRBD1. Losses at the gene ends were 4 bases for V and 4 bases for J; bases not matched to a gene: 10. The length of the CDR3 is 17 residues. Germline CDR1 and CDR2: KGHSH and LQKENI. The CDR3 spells CASSRNPRDRGNQPQHF. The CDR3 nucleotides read TGTGCCAGCTCACGAAACCCCCGGGACAGGGGTAATCAGCCCCAGCATTTT.

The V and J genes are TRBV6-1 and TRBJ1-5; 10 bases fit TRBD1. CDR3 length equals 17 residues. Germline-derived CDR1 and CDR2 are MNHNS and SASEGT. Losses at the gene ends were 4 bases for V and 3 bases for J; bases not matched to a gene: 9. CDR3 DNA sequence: TGTGCCAGCAGTGGACTATTGACAGGGGGCCTCAATCAGCCCCAGCATTTT. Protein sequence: CASSGLLTGGLNQPQHF.

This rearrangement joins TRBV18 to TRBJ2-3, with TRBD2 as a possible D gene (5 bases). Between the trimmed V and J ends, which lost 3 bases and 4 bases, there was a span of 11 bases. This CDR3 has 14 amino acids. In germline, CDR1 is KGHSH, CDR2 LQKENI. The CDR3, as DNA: TGTGCCAGCTCACCTCACAAGGGAGCAGATACGCAGTATTTT. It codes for CASSPHKGADTQYF.

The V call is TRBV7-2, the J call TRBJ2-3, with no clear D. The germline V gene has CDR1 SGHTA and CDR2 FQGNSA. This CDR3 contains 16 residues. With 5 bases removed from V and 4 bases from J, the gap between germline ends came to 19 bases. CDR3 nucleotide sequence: TGTGCCAGCAGCCTACAATTCGGAGAATCACCAGATACGCAGTATTTT. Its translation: CASSLQFGESPDTQYF.

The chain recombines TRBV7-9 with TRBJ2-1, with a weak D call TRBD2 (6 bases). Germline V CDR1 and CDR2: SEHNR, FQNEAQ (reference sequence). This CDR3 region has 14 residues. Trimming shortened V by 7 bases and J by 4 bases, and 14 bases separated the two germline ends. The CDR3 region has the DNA TGTGCCAGCATGTATAGCGGAACTTACAATGAGCAGTTCTTC. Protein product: CASMYSGTYNEQFF.

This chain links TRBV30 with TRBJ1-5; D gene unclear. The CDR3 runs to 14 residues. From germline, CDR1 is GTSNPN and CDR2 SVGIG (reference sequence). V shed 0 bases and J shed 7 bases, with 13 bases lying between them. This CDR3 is CAWSVISVAQPQHF. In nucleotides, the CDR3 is TGTGCCTGGAGTGTAATCTCGGTAGCCCAGCCCCAGCATTTT.

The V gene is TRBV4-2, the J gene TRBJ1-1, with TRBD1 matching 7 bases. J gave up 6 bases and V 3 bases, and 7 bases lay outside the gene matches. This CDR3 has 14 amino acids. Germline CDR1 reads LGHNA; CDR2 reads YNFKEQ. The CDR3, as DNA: TGTGCCAGCAGCCACGTTGACAGGGTAGCTGAAGCTTTCTTT. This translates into CASSHVDRVAEAFF.

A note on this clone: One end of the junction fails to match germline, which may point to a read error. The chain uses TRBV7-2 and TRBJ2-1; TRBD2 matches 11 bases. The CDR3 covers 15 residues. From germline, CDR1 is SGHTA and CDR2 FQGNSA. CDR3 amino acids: CASRLAGGRPDEQFF. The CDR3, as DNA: TGTGCCAGCAGGTTAGCGGGAGGGCGCCCGGATGAGCAGTTCTTC.

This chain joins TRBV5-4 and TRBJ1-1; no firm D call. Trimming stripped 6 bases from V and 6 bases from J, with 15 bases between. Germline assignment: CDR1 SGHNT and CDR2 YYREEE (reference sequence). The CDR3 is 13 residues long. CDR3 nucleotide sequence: TGTGCCAGCACCTCCGGGATGCGGCCTGAAGCTTTCTTT. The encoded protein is CASTSGMRPEAFF. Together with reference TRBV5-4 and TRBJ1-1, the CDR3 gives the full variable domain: ETGVTQSPTHLIKTRGQQVTLRCSSQSGHNTVSWYQQALGQGPQFIFQYYREEENGRGNFPPRFSGLQFPNYSSELNVNALELDDSALYLCASTSGMRPEAFFGQGTRLTVV.

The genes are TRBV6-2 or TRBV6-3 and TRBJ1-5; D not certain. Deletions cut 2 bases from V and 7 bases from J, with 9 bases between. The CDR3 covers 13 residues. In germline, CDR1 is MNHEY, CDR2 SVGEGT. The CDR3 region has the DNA TGTGCCAGCAGTTACCGGGGATCCCAGCCCCAGCATTTT. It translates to CASSYRGSQPQHF.